One T cell receptor (beta chain) is described in this entry. This entry is derived from a study of T-cell reconstitution after alpha-beta-depleted transplantation in children. Germline V CDR1 and CDR2: MNHEY, SMNVEV (reference sequence). The CDR3 contains 17 residues. After removal of 5 bases from V and 1 base from J, the junction contained 10 bases not matched to a gene. TCRbeta library construction was performed incorporating unique molecular identifiers. TCRdb analysed the PCR reads with MiXCR anew, one entry per CDR3 protein. This table holds 450,000 to 500,000 distinct CDR3 sequences, 9.5% to 15% found once.

Source: PBMCs from the stem cell graft donor, taken from the stem cell graft. The V call is TRBV27, the J call TRBJ2-1; 8 bases line up with TRBD1. The sequence came from a human donor who donated a stem cell graft to a child with combined immunodeficiency. The CDR3 here is CASSPQSQGASYNEQFF. CDR3 in DNA: TGTGCCAGCAGTCCCCAGAGTCAGGGGGCGTCCTACAATGAGCAGTTCTTC.